Shown below are 20 T cell receptor beta chains from a single sample sequenced in a study of blood T cell repertoires in COVID-19 (dated by TCRdb to about 2020). Receptor libraries were prepared by the immunoSEQ multiplex PCR assay. This is the immuneACCESS table as TCRdb keeps it, with only in-frame sequences that have V and J called. A part of the clones is gone; compared with another copy, unresolved V genes explain less than half, and the rest is unexplained. The sample data list hundreds of thousands of clones, and around 90% of these were observed just once. The ten top clones hold over 2% of the sample. The sample comprised PBMCs or T cells enriched from blood (not recorded which). The origin of the receptors is a woman aged 55-70 years in a cohort exposed to, infected with or recovered from COVID-19 (not recorded which).

The count of this clone is one. The rearrangement uses TRBV14 and TRBJ1-2, with D possibly being TRBD1 (6 bases). The CDR3 runs 14 residues. V lost 0 bases to trimming and J lost 4 bases, with 9 bases between them. Germline V gene sequence: CDR1 SGHDN, CDR2 FVKESK. CDR3 amino acids: CASSQEDRFYGYTF. In DNA, the CDR3 is TGTGCCAGCAGCCAAGAGGACAGATTCTATGGCTACACCTTC.

The chain carries TRBV5-1 and TRBJ2-7, with 16 bases identical to TRBD2. The CDR3 extends over 16 amino acids. V gave up 4 bases and J gave up 6 bases; unmatched junction bases: 7. Germline CDR1 is SGHRS and CDR2 is YFSETQ. CDR3 DNA: TGCGCCAGCAGCGGAGGGACTAGCGGGAGGGTGTCCGAGCAGTACTTC. Translating gives CASSGGTSGRVSEQYF.

V and J are TRBV6-1 and TRBJ2-7; 12 bases align to TRBD2. V was pared by 0 bases and J by 3 bases, with 3 bases of the junction left unmatched. Germline V gene lookup returns CDR1 MNHNS and CDR2 SASEGT. CDR3 size: 16 residues. The CDR3 loop is CASSEALAGGFYEQYF. The CDR3 DNA is TGTGCCAGCAGTGAAGCTCTAGCGGGAGGGTTCTACGAGCAGTACTTC.

This clone was detected a few times. V usage is TRBV28 and J usage is TRBJ1-6; D is possibly TRBD1 (5 bases). V was clipped by 6 bases and J by 4 bases, with 13 bases between them. The germline V gene encodes CDR1 MDHEN and CDR2 SYDVKM. CDR3 length equals 15 residues. The CDR3 is CASRTGGRYNSPLHF. CDR3 coding DNA: TGTGCCAGCAGAACAGGAGGGAGGTATAATTCACCCCTCCACTTT. Variable domain in full (rest from reference TRBV28 and TRBJ1-6): DVKVTQSSRYLVKRTGEKVFLECVQDMDHENMFWYRQDPGLGLRLIYFSYDVKMKEKGDIPEGYSVSREKKERFSLILESASTNQTSMYLCASRTGGRYNSPLHFGNGTRLTVT.

The V call is TRBV5-1, the J call TRBJ2-7; the match to TRBD1 covers 8 bases. The V segment lost 5 bases and the J segment 1 base; nucleotides outside the gene matches: 2. The CDR3 length is 13 residues. The germline V gene has CDR1 SGHRS and CDR2 YFSETQ. The CDR3, as DNA: TGCGCCAGCAGGACAGGGGCATCCTACGAGCAGTACTTC. This gives the protein CASRTGASYEQYF.

V usage is TRBV29-1 and J usage is TRBJ2-7; 7 nucleotides agree with TRBD1. The CDR3 totals 11 residues. J was trimmed by 5 bases and V by 6 bases; bases with no gene match: 4. The germline gives CDR1 SQVTM, CDR2 ANQGSEA. CDR3 in DNA: TGCAGCGTGCCCAGGGGGAACGAGCAGTACTTC. Residues: CSVPRGNEQYF.

The chain is built from TRBV2 and TRBJ2-3; TRBD2 aligns across 10 bases. Germline lookup yields CDR1 SNHLY and CDR2 FYNNEI. The CDR3 is made up of 17 amino acids. Losses at the gene ends were 2 bases for V and 1 base for J; bases not matched to a gene: 6. The CDR3 spells CASSETLLAGGTDTQYF. CDR3 sequence (DNA): TGTGCCAGCAGTGAAACCCTTCTAGCGGGAGGCACAGATACGCAGTATTTT.

The rearrangement links TRBV21-1 to TRBJ2-2; TRBD2 is the table's D call, not checked against the DNA. TRBV21-1 is assigned pseudogene status. This CDR3 comprises 20 residues. For the CDR3, the DNA is TGTGCCAGCAGCAAAGCGCGACACCTGGGACTAGCGGGCGGAATCGGGGAGCTGTTTTTT. Its translation: CASSKARHLGLAGGIGELFF.

The chain joins TRBV27 to TRBJ1-1, with 8 bases matching TRBD1. The CDR3 extends over 14 amino acids. Germline V gene sequence: CDR1 MNHEY, CDR2 SMNVEV (reference sequence). Trimming at V came to 5 bases and at J to 10 bases, leaving 12 bases not matched to a gene. The CDR3, as DNA: TGTGCCAGCAGTCGGGGGACAGGACCTGGGGGAGCTTTCTTT. Encoded protein: CASSRGTGPGGAFF.

The rearrangement uses TRBV9 and TRBJ1-5, with 7 bases that match TRBD1. This CDR3 has 12 residues. From germline, CDR1 is SGDLS and CDR2 YYNGEE. V lost 10 bases and J lost 5; bases outside the gene matches: 6. The CDR3 spells CAGETGHQPQHF. The DNA for the CDR3 is TGTGCCGGTGAGACAGGGCATCAGCCCCAGCATTTT.

The chain uses TRBV27 and TRBJ2-3; 11 bases fit TRBD2. V was clipped by 7 bases and J by 0 bases; unmatched bases: 12. Germline CDR1 is MNHEY and CDR2 is SMNVEV (reference sequence). The CDR3 contains 18 residues. In DNA form, the CDR3 reads TGTGCCAGCAAGCCTTCGGGACTAGCGGCCTATAGCACAGATACGCAGTATTTT. This codes for CASKPSGLAAYSTDTQYF.

The V gene is TRBV7-9, the J gene TRBJ2-5; no clear D. Trimming stripped 5 bases from V and 5 bases from J, with 12 bases between. Germline values: CDR1 SEHNR, CDR2 FQNEAQ (reference sequence). The CDR3 totals 13 residues. CDR3 residues: CASSPPSRETQYF. The CDR3 nucleotides are TGTGCCAGCAGCCCCCCCAGCAGGGAGACCCAGTACTTC.

This chain links TRBV6-2 or TRBV6-3 with TRBJ1-6; D gene unclear. The CDR3 length is 14 residues. Germline-derived CDR1 and CDR2 are MNHEY and SVGEGT. The germline V and J ends were trimmed by 4 bases and 10 bases, with 14 bases remaining between them. The CDR3 DNA is TGTGCCAGCAGTTCCGCCCGGGGATGGTCACCCCTCCACTTT. This encodes CASSSARGWSPLHF.

The rearrangement joins TRBV10-2 to TRBJ2-1, with TRBD2 matching 9 bases. Trimming removed 4 bases from V and 4 bases from J; junction bases left unmatched: 5. The CDR3 has 15 amino acids. CDR1 is WSHSY and CDR2 is SAAADI in the germline V gene. CDR3 in DNA: TGCGCCAGCAGTGTCGCGGGAGGGGTATACAATGAGCAGTTCTTC. Translation gives CASSVAGGVYNEQFF.

J is TRBJ1-2 and V is TRBV24-1; D uncertain. V was trimmed by 5 bases and J by 8 bases, leaving 11 bases between them. CDR3 size: 12 residues. CDR1 KGHDR and CDR2 SFDVKD come from the germline V gene. The CDR3 here is CATSGNSYGYTF. CDR3 in DNA: TGTGCCACCAGTGGTAACAGTTACGGCTACACCTTC.

The chain is built from TRBV28 and TRBJ1-6, with D possibly TRBD1 on 6 matching bases. The V gene lost 5 bases and the J gene lost 4 bases, with 15 bases spanning the gap. The CDR3 has 16 amino acids. Germline V lookup: CDR1 MDHEN, CDR2 SYDVKM. The CDR3 DNA sequence: TGTGCCAGCAGTGACACGGACAGACAATATAATTCACCCCTCCACTTT. It translates to CASSDTDRQYNSPLHF.

The chain joins TRBV25-1 to TRBJ1-1; D remains ambiguous. CDR3 size: 14 residues. V was clipped by 3 bases and J by 11 bases, with 19 bases between them. Germline V gene data show CDR1 as MGHDK and CDR2 as SYGVNS. CDR3 protein: CASSESRGPPRAFF. The CDR3 DNA follows: TGTGCCAGCAGTGAGTCCCGGGGTCCGCCTCGGGCTTTCTTT.

This rearrangement joins TRBV6-2 or TRBV6-3 to TRBJ1-1, with D unresolved. This CDR3 contains 12 residues. Germline assignment: CDR1 MNHEY and CDR2 SVGEGT. Trimming removed 2 bases at V and 7 bases at J, with 8 bases between. The CDR3 is CASSYPQSEAFF. The CDR3 bases are TGTGCCAGCAGTTACCCACAAAGTGAAGCTTTCTTT.

The rearrangement uses TRBV28 and TRBJ2-3; 9 nucleotides agree with TRBD1. In germline, CDR1 is MDHEN, CDR2 SYDVKM. The trim removed 8 bases at V and 5 bases at J, leaving 11 bases unmatched. CDR3 length equals 15 residues. CDR3 sequence: CASSPGTGTGDTQYF. In DNA form, the CDR3 reads TGTGCCAGCTCTCCTGGGACAGGGACAGGAGATACGCAGTATTTT.

The V and J genes are TRBV6-5 and TRBJ2-7; tentative D call: TRBD1 (6 bases). V shed 7 bases and J shed 7 bases, with 14 bases lying between them. Per germline, CDR1 MNHEY and CDR2 SVGAGI. CDR3 length: 12 amino acids. The CDR3: CASTPGHQEQYF. CDR3 in DNA: TGTGCCAGCACTCCGGGACACCAAGAGCAGTACTTC.